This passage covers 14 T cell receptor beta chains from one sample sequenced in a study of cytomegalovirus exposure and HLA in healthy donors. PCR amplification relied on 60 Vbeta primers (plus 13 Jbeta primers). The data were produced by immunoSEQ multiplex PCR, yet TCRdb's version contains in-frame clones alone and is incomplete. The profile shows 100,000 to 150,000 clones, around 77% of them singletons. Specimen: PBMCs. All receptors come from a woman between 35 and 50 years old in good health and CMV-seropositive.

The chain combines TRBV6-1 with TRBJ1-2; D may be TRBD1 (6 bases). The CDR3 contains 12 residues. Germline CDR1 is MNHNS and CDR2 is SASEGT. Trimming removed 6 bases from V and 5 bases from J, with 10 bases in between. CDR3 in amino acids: CASRGRGYGYTF. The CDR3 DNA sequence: TGTGCCAGCAGGGGTAGGGGGTATGGCTACACCTTC.

The CDR3 DNA reads TGTGCCAGCAGTTTATTACAGGGCACAGATACGCAGTATTTT. Encoded protein: CASSLLQGTDTQYF. The chain employs TRBV28 and TRBJ2-3; D possibly corresponds to TRBD1 (5 bases). Germline V gene sequence: CDR1 MDHEN, CDR2 SYDVKM. The V end lost 1 base, the J end lost 1 base, and 6 bases lay between the germline ends. There are 14 residues in the CDR3.

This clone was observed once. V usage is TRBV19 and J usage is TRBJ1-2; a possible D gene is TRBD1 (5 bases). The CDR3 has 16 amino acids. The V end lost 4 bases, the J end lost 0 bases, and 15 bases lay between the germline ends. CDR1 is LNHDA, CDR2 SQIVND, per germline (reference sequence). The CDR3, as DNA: TGTGCCAGTAGTACCTTGGACACCCTCACTAACTATGGCTACACCTTC. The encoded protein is CASSTLDTLTNYGYTF.

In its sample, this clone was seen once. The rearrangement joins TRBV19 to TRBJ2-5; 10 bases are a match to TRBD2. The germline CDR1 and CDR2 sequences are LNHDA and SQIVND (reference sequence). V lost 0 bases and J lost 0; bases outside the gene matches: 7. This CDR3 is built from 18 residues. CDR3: CASSIDMTSGPHQETQYF. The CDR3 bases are TGTGCCAGTAGTATAGATATGACTAGCGGGCCTCACCAAGAGACCCAGTACTTC.

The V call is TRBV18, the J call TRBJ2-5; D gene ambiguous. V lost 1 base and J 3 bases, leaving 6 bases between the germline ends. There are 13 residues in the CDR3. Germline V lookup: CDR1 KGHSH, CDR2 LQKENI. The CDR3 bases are TGTGCCAGCTCACCACGTCATGAAGAGACCCAGTACTTC. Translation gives CASSPRHEETQYF. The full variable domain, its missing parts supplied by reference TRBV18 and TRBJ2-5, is NAGVMQNPRHLVRRRGQEARLRCSPMKGHSHVYWYRQLPEEGLKFMVYLQKENIIDESGMPKERFSAEFPKEGPSILRIQQVVRGDSAAYFCASSPRHEETQYFGPGTRLLVL.

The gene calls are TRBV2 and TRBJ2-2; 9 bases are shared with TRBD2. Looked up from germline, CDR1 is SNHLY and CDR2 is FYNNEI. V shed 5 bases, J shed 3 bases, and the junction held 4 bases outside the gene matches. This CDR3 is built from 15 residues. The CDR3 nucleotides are TGTGCCAGCAGTCTGCTAGCGGGGTACACCGGGGAGCTGTTTTTT. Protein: CASSLLAGYTGELFF.

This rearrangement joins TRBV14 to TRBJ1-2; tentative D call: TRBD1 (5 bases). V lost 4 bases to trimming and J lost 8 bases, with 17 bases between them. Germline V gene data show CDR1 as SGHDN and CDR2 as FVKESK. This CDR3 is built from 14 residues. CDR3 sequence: CASSLFGGVQGYTF. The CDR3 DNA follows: TGTGCCAGCAGCCTATTTGGGGGGGTTCAAGGCTACACCTTC.

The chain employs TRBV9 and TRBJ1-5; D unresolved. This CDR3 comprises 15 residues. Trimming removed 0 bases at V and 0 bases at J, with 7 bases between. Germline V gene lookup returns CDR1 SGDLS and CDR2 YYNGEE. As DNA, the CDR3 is TGTGCCAGCAGCGTAGACCAGTATAGCAATCAGCCCCAGCATTTT. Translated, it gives CASSVDQYSNQPQHF.

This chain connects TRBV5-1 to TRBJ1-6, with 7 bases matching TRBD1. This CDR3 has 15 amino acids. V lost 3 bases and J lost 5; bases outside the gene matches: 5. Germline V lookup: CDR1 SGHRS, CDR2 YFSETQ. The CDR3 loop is CASSSRTGHNSPLHF. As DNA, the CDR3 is TGCGCCAGCAGCTCCCGGACAGGTCATAATTCACCCCTCCACTTT.

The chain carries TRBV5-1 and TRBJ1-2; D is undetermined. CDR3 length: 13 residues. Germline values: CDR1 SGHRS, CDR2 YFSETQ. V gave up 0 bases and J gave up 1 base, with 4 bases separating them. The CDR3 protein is CASSLDGNYGYTF. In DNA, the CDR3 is TGCGCCAGCAGCTTGGACGGTAACTATGGCTACACCTTC.

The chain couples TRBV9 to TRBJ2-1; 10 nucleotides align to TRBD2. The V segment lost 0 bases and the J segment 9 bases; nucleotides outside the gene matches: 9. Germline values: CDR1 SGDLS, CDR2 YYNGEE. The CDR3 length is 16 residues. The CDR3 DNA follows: TGTGCCAGCAGCGTAGGAGCGGGAGGGCCTAGGAGTGAGCAGTTCTTC. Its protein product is CASSVGAGGPRSEQFF.

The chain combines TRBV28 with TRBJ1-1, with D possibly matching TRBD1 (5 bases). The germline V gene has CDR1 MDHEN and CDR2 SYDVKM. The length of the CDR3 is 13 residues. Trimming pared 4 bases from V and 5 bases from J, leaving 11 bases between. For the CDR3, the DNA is TGTGCCAGCAGTTGGCAGGGAATAACTGAAGCTTTCTTT. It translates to CASSWQGITEAFF.

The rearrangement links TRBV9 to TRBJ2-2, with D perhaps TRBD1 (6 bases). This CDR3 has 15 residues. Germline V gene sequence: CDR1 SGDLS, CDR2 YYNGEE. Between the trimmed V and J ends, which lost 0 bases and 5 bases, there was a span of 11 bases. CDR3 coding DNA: TGTGCCAGCAGCGTAGGGACAGCTGGGACCGGGGAGCTGTTTTTT. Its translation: CASSVGTAGTGELFF. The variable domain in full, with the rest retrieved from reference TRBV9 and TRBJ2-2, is DSGVTQTPKHLITATGQRVTLRCSPRSGDLSVYWYQQSLDQGLQFLIQYYNGEERAKGNILERFSAQQFPDLHSELNLSSLELGDSALYFCASSVGTAGTGELFFGEGSRLTVL.

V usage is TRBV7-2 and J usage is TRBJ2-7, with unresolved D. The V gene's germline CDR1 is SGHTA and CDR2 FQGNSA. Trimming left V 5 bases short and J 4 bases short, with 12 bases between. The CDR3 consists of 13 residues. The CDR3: CASSRSQEYEQYF. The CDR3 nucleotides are TGTGCCAGCAGCCGTAGCCAAGAATACGAGCAGTACTTC. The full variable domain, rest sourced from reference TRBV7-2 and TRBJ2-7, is GAGVSQSPSNKVTEKGKDVELRCDPISGHTALYWYRQSLGQGLEFLIYFQGNSAPDKSGLPSDRFSAERTGGSVSTLTIQRTQQEDSAVYLCASSRSQEYEQYFGPGTRLTVT.